This T cell receptor (beta chain) derives from a study of blood T cell repertoires in COVID-19. Measured with immunoSEQ multiplex PCR; TCRdb has only the in-frame clones, and not every one. This repertoire shows thousands of clones, 88% found once; its top ten account for under 55%. Deletions cut 4 bases from V and 2 bases from J, with 17 bases between. Looked up from germline, CDR1 is SQVTM and CDR2 is ANQGSEA. This CDR3 region has 15 residues. This chain connects TRBV29-1 to TRBJ1-1; D gene unclear. The TCR comes from a man between 70 and 80 years old with COVID-19, enrolled during active disease. Sequencing input: peripheral blood. The CDR3 DNA follows: TGCAGCGTTGTGGCCAACCGAAAAATAAACACTGAAGCTTTCTTT. Translating it yields CSVVANRKINTEAFF.